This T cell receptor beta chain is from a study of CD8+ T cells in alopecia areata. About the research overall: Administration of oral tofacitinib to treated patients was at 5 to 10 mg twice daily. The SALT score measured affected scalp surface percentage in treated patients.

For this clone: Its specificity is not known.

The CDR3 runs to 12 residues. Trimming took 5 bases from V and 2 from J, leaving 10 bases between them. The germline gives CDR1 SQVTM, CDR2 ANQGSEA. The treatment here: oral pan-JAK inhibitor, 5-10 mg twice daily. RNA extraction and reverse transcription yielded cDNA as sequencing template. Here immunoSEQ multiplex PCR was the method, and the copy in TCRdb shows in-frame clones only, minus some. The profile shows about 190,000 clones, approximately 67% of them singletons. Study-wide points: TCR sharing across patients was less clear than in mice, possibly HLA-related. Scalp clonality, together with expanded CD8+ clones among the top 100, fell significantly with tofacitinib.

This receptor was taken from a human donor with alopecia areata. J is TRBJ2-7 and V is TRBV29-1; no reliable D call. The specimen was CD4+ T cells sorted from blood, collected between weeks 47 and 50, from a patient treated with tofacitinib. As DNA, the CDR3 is TGCAGCGTTCGGGCTAAGACCTACGAGCAGTACTTC. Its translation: CSVRAKTYEQYF.